These 22 T cell receptor beta chains were all obtained from the same sample, sequenced in a study of T cells in Graves' hyperthyroidism and ophthalmopathy. It was RNA transcripts that yielded the amplified TCR beta CDR3 regions. The primer set for the first-round RT-PCR of the TCR CDR3 was HTBI. TCRdb analysed the multiplex PCR reads with MiXCR anew, one entry per CDR3 protein. The sample holds some 770,000 distinct CDR3 sequences, around 15% seen once. Sequencing used blood. The receptors come from a young man with Graves' hyperthyroidism.

This sequence joins TRBV3-1 and TRBJ2-7; D is perhaps TRBD1 or TRBD2 (5 bases each). With 6 bases removed from V and 0 bases from J, the gap between germline ends came to 18 bases. From germline, CDR1 is LGHDT and CDR2 YNNKEL (reference sequence). The CDR3 is 16 residues long. CDR3 sequence (DNA): TGTGCCAGCAGTCATGCCGGGACGTCTGTCTCCTACGAGCAGTACTTC. Translated, it gives CASSHAGTSVSYEQYF.

This clonotype was seen repeatedly, ten times or more. This sequence joins TRBV28 and TRBJ2-7; possibly TRBD2 for D (5 bases). Looked up from germline, CDR1 is MDHEN and CDR2 is SYDVKM. The CDR3 sequence is 15 residues long. V was pared by 2 bases and J by 4 bases, with 15 bases between. CDR3 coding DNA: TGTGCCAGCAGTTTAACTAGATCTCCTAGATACGAGCAGTACTTC. Its protein is CASSLTRSPRYEQYF. Combining the CDR3 with reference TRBV28 and TRBJ2-7 gives the whole variable domain DVKVTQSSRYLVKRTGEKVFLECVQDMDHENMFWYRQDPGLGLRLIYFSYDVKMKEKGDIPEGYSVSREKKERFSLILESASTNQTSMYLCASSLTRSPRYEQYFGPGTRLTVT.

A note on this clonotype: This could be a read error, since a much larger clone is one nucleotide away. The chain couples TRBV20-1 to TRBJ2-7; D is perhaps TRBD1 or TRBD2 (6 bases each). The CDR3 consists of 14 residues. Per the germline V gene, CDR1 is DFQATT and CDR2 is SNEGSKA (reference sequence). V shed 7 bases and J shed 4 bases, with 20 bases lying between them. The chain's CDR3 is CSVAGRAGEYEQYF. The CDR3 coding sequence is TGCAGTGTGGCGGGGCGGGCAGGGGAGTACGAGCAGTACTTC.

This clonotype was recorded many times. CDR3 in amino acids: CASRPRTGRVYGYTF. In DNA, the CDR3 is TGTGCCAGCAGACCTAGGACAGGGCGGGTCTATGGCTACACCTTC. The V gene is TRBV28, the J gene TRBJ1-2; TRBD1 aligns across 8 bases. CDR1 MDHEN and CDR2 SYDVKM come from the germline V gene. With 6 bases clipped from V and 4 bases from J, the junction kept 10 bases outside the gene matches. This CDR3 comprises 15 residues.

This clonotype was counted at least ten times. The chain recombines TRBV6-1 with TRBJ2-1; D remains unclear. Germline lookup yields CDR1 MNHNS and CDR2 SASEGT. Trimming took 4 bases from V and 0 from J, leaving 10 bases between them. The CDR3 contains 15 residues. DNA for the CDR3: TGTGCCAGCAGTGCTAGGAGAAACTCCTACAATGAGCAGTTCTTC. Translating it yields CASSARRNSYNEQFF.

This clonotype was observed a handful of times. The chain carries TRBV3-1 and TRBJ2-2, with 7 bases identical to TRBD1. Germline trimming cut 5 bases from V and 5 bases from J; bases unmatched to any gene: 8. The germline CDR1 and CDR2 sequences are LGHDT and YNNKEL (reference sequence). The CDR3 is made up of 15 amino acids. The CDR3 here is CASSDRDRITGELFF. CDR3 sequence (DNA): TGTGCCAGCAGCGACCGGGACAGAATAACCGGGGAGCTGTTTTTT.

This chain connects TRBV12-5 to TRBJ2-5; possible D gene TRBD2, 5 bases. Germline V gene lookup returns CDR1 LGHNT and CDR2 FRNRAP. V lost 0 bases, J lost 11 bases, and 31 bases lay in between. The CDR3 is 19 residues long. The CDR3: CASGLVYGSGGSHASKQYF. In nucleotides, the CDR3 is TGTGCTAGTGGTTTGGTATATGGGTCGGGCGGGTCACACGCATCCAAACAGTACTTC.

The chain employs TRBV20-1 and TRBJ2-5; tentative D call: TRBD1 (6 bases). With 5 bases removed from V and 5 bases from J, the gap between germline ends came to 24 bases. The CDR3 is made up of 16 amino acids. CDR1 and CDR2 (germline): DFQATT, SNEGSKA (reference sequence). CDR3 DNA sequence: TGCAGTGCTCAGAGGTCGCCTAGGGGGTTACGGGAGACCCAGTACTTC. Protein product: CSAQRSPRGLRETQYF.

This clonotype occurred a few times. The chain uses TRBV10-3 and TRBJ1-2, with a possible D match to TRBD1 (5 bases). With 6 bases removed from V and 4 bases from J, the gap between germline ends came to 9 bases. Germline V gene data show CDR1 as ENHRY and CDR2 as SYGVKD. CDR3 length: 12 amino acids. CDR3 nucleotides: TGTGCCATCAGGACAGAAGGCTATGGCTACACCTTC. Translating gives CAIRTEGYGYTF.

The chain has TRBV6-1 and TRBJ2-5; tentatively, D is TRBD1 (6 bases). V was shortened by 8 bases and J by 5 bases, with 15 bases between the two germline ends. Germline V lookup: CDR1 MNHNS, CDR2 SASEGT. This CDR3 contains 13 residues. The CDR3 region has the DNA TGTGCCAGCTCAGACGGAAGGGGGGAGACCCAGTACTTC. This codes for CASSDGRGETQYF.

This clonotype was recorded at least ten times. The J gene is TRBJ2-7, the V gene TRBV20-1, with TRBD2 identical over 13 bases. There are 19 residues in the CDR3. J lost 6 bases, V lost 0 bases, and 17 bases had no gene match. The V gene's germline CDR1 is DFQATT and CDR2 SNEGSKA (reference sequence). As DNA, the CDR3 is TGCAGTGCTAGAGAATTGGGGAGGCCAGGACTAGCGGGAGCACGCGAGCAGTACTTC. This encodes CSARELGRPGLAGAREQYF.

This clonotype came up many times. V and J are TRBV2 and TRBJ2-5; the D gene could be TRBD1 or TRBD2 (6 bases each). The V and J ends lost 2 bases and 5 bases respectively, with 9 bases between them. Germline V gene data show CDR1 as SNHLY and CDR2 as FYNNEI. The CDR3 loop spans 13 amino acids. This chain's CDR3 is CASSERGAETQYF. The CDR3 nucleotides are TGTGCCAGCAGTGAAAGGGGGGCGGAGACCCAGTACTTC.

This clonotype was detected many times. The gene calls are TRBV28 and TRBJ2-3; D might be TRBD2 (6 bases). The CDR3 loop spans 15 amino acids. Trimming stripped 6 bases from V and 4 bases from J, with 17 bases between. Germline V gene data show CDR1 as MDHEN and CDR2 as SYDVKM. The CDR3 sequence: CASSLGSPGADTQYF. CDR3 sequence (DNA): TGTGCCAGCAGCCTAGGTTCCCCGGGAGCAGATACGCAGTATTTT.

The chain is built from TRBV4-3 and TRBJ2-2, with D tentatively TRBD2 (6 bases). CDR1 is LGHNA and CDR2 is YSLEER in the germline V gene. With 0 bases removed from V and 1 base from J, the gap between germline ends came to 12 bases. The CDR3 has 17 amino acids. The CDR3 DNA reads TGCGCCAGCAGCCAAGATCGGACGGGAGTGAACACCGGGGAGCTGTTTTTT. Encoded protein: CASSQDRTGVNTGELFF.

This clonotype was counted ten times or more. The chain has TRBV6-1 and TRBJ2-6; D ambiguous. V was clipped by 5 bases and J by 0 bases, with 8 bases between them. The germline V gene encodes CDR1 MNHNS and CDR2 SASEGT. This CDR3 has 15 residues. In DNA, the CDR3 is TGTGCCAGCAGTCAGCAAATCTCTGGGGCCAACGTCCTGACTTTC. This translates into CASSQQISGANVLTF.

This clonotype appeared many times. The chain carries TRBV6-1 and TRBJ2-5; 13 nucleotides match TRBD2. V lost 6 bases and J lost 5; bases outside the gene matches: 9. The CDR3 covers 16 residues. Germline V CDR1 and CDR2: MNHNS, SASEGT. The CDR3 nucleotides read TGTGCCAGCAGCCCGACTAGCGGGAGGCCGGGGGAGACCCAGTACTTC. Protein: CASSPTSGRPGETQYF.

At least ten counts were recorded for this clonotype. The CDR3 bases are TGTGCCAGCAGTTTAAAGGGGGCGGACACTGAAGCTTTCTTT. Translating it yields CASSLKGADTEAFF. The V and J genes are TRBV27 and TRBJ1-1, with 7 bases that match TRBD1. The CDR3 covers 14 residues. V dropped 2 bases and J dropped 3; count of bases not matched to a gene: 3. Germline V gene data show CDR1 as MNHEY and CDR2 as SMNVEV (reference sequence).

At least ten counts were recorded for this clonotype. The V and J genes are TRBV28 and TRBJ2-1; D uncertain. CDR3 length equals 18 residues. V was clipped by 1 base and J by 2 bases, with 18 bases between them. Germline V CDR1 and CDR2: MDHEN, SYDVKM. The CDR3 here is CASSLSPIHPVAYNEQFF. The CDR3 DNA reads TGTGCCAGCAGTTTATCCCCTATCCATCCCGTCGCCTACAATGAGCAGTTCTTC. The whole variable domain, filled in from reference TRBV28 and TRBJ2-1, reads DVKVTQSSRYLVKRTGEKVFLECVQDMDHENMFWYRQDPGLGLRLIYFSYDVKMKEKGDIPEGYSVSREKKERFSLILESASTNQTSMYLCASSLSPIHPVAYNEQFFGPGTRLTVL.

This chain links TRBV7-2 with TRBJ2-7; 8 nucleotides align to TRBD2. This CDR3 spans 16 amino acids. Germline CDR1 SGHTA, CDR2 FQGNSA. V gave up 1 base and J gave up 3 bases; unmatched junction bases: 8. The CDR3, as DNA: TGTGCCAGCAGCTTAGAAGGGTCTAGCGGGCTCTACGAGCAGTACTTC. Protein product: CASSLEGSSGLYEQYF. Using reference TRBV7-2 and TRBJ2-7 for the parts outside the CDR3, the full variable domain is GAGVSQSPSNKVTEKGKDVELRCDPISGHTALYWYRQSLGQGLEFLIYFQGNSAPDKSGLPSDRFSAERTGGSVSTLTIQRTQQEDSAVYLCASSLEGSSGLYEQYFGPGTRLTVT.

This clonotype appeared a few times. This chain joins TRBV7-8 and TRBJ2-7; 7 nucleotides match TRBD2. The CDR3 has 15 residues. The trim removed 7 bases at V and 6 bases at J, leaving 15 bases unmatched. Germline loops: CDR1 SGHVS, CDR2 FQNEAQ. The CDR3 region has the DNA TGTGCCAGCACCTATTTAGGGTTGGGGGGGGGCGAGCAGTACTTC. Its protein product is CASTYLGLGGGEQYF.

This chain connects TRBV6-2 or TRBV6-3 to TRBJ1-2; the match to TRBD1 covers 8 bases. After removal of 11 bases from V and 7 bases from J, the junction contained 12 bases not matched to a gene. CDR3 size: 13 residues. Per germline, CDR1 MNHEY and CDR2 SVGEGT. CDR3 loop: CAGRQGLRGGYTF. The CDR3 region has the DNA TGTGCCGGTCGACAGGGGTTGAGGGGTGGCTACACCTTC.

This chain connects TRBV29-1 to TRBJ1-1, with a weak D call TRBD1 (5 bases). Germline V gene data show CDR1 as SQVTM and CDR2 as ANQGSEA. V was pared by 7 bases and J by 1 base, with 13 bases between. The CDR3 consists of 13 residues. The CDR3 spells CSASGNPNTEAFF. CDR3 coding DNA: TGCAGCGCCTCAGGGAATCCGAACACTGAAGCTTTCTTT.